These 11 T cell receptor beta chains originate from one sample sequenced in a study of CD8+ T cells in alopecia areata. TCR sequencing used cDNA made by reverse transcription of extracted RNA. Assay: immunoSEQ multiplex PCR; the TCRdb copy retains only in-frame clones and omits some. The sample shows 120,000 or so clones, roughly 50% of them seen only once. The sample comprised NKG2D-low CD8+ T cells sorted from blood. The receptors originated from a human donor with alopecia areata.

This clone was seen only a few times. The genes are TRBV19 and TRBJ2-7; 8 positions match TRBD2. Germline trimming cut 3 bases from V and 5 bases from J; bases unmatched to any gene: 12. The CDR3 length is 16 residues. Germline lookup yields CDR1 LNHDA and CDR2 SQIVND (reference sequence). This CDR3 reads CASSIYLSGGIDEQYF. CDR3 DNA: TGTGCCAGTAGTATTTACCTGAGCGGGGGAATCGACGAGCAGTACTTC. Supplemented by reference TRBV19 and TRBJ2-7, the full variable domain reads DGGITQSPKYLFRKEGQNVTLSCEQNLNHDAMYWYRQDPGQGLRLIYYSQIVNDFQKGDIAEGYSVSREKKESFPLTVTSAQKNPTAFYLCASSIYLSGGIDEQYFGPGTRLTVT.

This chain uses TRBV30 with TRBJ2-3; a weak D match, TRBD2 (5 bases). Germline values: CDR1 GTSNPN, CDR2 SVGIG (reference sequence). The CDR3 contains 11 residues. V lost 2 bases to trimming and J lost 11 bases, with 11 bases between them. The CDR3 sequence is CAWSTAREQYF. The CDR3 nucleotides read TGTGCCTGGAGTACCGCTCGGGAGCAGTATTTT.

The CDR3 spells CASEAGDEQFF. The CDR3 DNA sequence: TGTGCCAGCGAAGCGGGGGATGAGCAGTTCTTC. J is TRBJ2-1 and V is TRBV27, with TRBD2 identical over 8 bases. V shed 8 bases, J shed 8 bases, and the junction held 2 bases outside the gene matches. CDR3 size: 11 residues. Looked up from germline, CDR1 is MNHEY and CDR2 is SMNVEV (reference sequence).

Only a few counts were recorded for this clone. The chain has TRBV29-1 and TRBJ2-5; TRBD1 matches at 8 bases. The V gene's germline CDR1 is SQVTM and CDR2 ANQGSEA. The J segment lost 3 bases and the V segment lost 5 bases, leaving 5 bases of the junction unmatched. The CDR3 loop spans 13 amino acids. This CDR3 is CSVTGGEEETQYF. The DNA of the CDR3 is TGCAGCGTTACAGGGGGTGAAGAAGAGACCCAGTACTTC.

The rearrangement links TRBV5-1 to TRBJ2-7; 11 bases line up with TRBD2. CDR1 is SGHRS, CDR2 YFSETQ, per germline. Losses at the gene ends were 4 bases for V and 5 bases for J; bases not matched to a gene: 17. This CDR3 region has 18 residues. The CDR3 is CASSPRGPSGGLGDEQYF. In DNA form, the CDR3 reads TGCGCCAGCAGCCCCCGCGGCCCTAGCGGGGGGCTCGGGGACGAGCAGTACTTC.

J is TRBJ2-5 and V is TRBV29-1; TRBD2 is a possible D gene (5 bases). Trimming pared 3 bases from V and 4 bases from J, leaving 12 bases between. Germline assignment: CDR1 SQVTM and CDR2 ANQGSEA. This CDR3 is built from 13 residues. CDR3 in amino acids: CSVDDYNPETQYF. The CDR3 DNA reads as TGCAGCGTTGATGACTACAATCCAGAGACCCAGTACTTC.

The chain recombines TRBV2 with TRBJ2-7; D may be TRBD2 (6 bases). The CDR3 extends over 14 amino acids. Trimming left V 4 bases short and J 0 bases short, with 10 bases between. Looked up from germline, CDR1 is SNHLY and CDR2 is FYNNEI. This CDR3 reads CASSGGEPSYEQYF. The CDR3, as DNA: TGTGCCAGCAGTGGCGGGGAACCCTCCTACGAGCAGTACTTC.

V is TRBV29-1 and J is TRBJ2-5; either TRBD1 or TRBD2 may fit D (6 bases each). The CDR3 consists of 12 residues. Deletions cut 3 bases from V and 7 bases from J, with 12 bases between. Germline lookup yields CDR1 SQVTM and CDR2 ANQGSEA. The CDR3 spells CSVDGGGGTQYF. DNA for the CDR3: TGCAGCGTTGACGGGGGCGGCGGGACCCAGTACTTC.

The chain has TRBV6-1 and TRBJ2-7, with D possibly TRBD1 on 5 matching bases. Germline loops: CDR1 MNHNS, CDR2 SASEGT. CDR3 length: 14 amino acids. V was trimmed by 6 bases and J by 4 bases, leaving 16 bases between them. As DNA, the CDR3 is TGTGCCAGCAGCCAAGGGGTCAGGACGTACGAGCAGTACTTC. It codes for CASSQGVRTYEQYF.

The chain carries TRBV29-1 and TRBJ1-2; D is perhaps TRBD1 (5 bases). Germline V gene lookup returns CDR1 SQVTM and CDR2 ANQGSEA. The CDR3 has 13 amino acids. The V end lost 6 bases, the J end lost 1 base, and 12 bases lay between the germline ends. The CDR3 DNA sequence: TGCAGCGTCCCCGGGACGGATAACTATGGCTACACCTTC. Encoded protein: CSVPGTDNYGYTF.

This chain links TRBV4-3 with TRBJ2-5; D perhaps matches TRBD1 (6 bases). CDR1 and CDR2 from the germline V gene are LGHNA and YSLEER. V was pared by 1 base and J by 5 bases, with 14 bases between. CDR3 length: 15 amino acids. The CDR3 loop is CASSQGAGAAETQYF. CDR3 DNA: TGCGCCAGCAGCCAAGGGGCAGGGGCGGCGGAGACCCAGTACTTC.